This T cell receptor beta chain was recovered during a study of T cell changes during pregnancy in multiple sclerosis. V lost 0 bases, J lost 6 bases, and 11 bases lay in between. CDR1 is SGDLS and CDR2 is YYNGEE in the germline V gene. The CDR3 extends over 14 amino acids. Clones were read by immunoSEQ multiplex PCR, and TCRdb kept only the in-frame ones, dropping some. The table records around 48,000 clones, roughly 88% of them present only once. This receptor was obtained from a female donor with multiple sclerosis, enrolled in a pregnancy study. The material sequenced was CD4+ T cells from peripheral blood mononuclear cells, taken in the second trimester of pregnancy. The chain joins TRBV9 to TRBJ2-3; unclear D gene. CDR3 in DNA: TGTGCCAGCAGCGTAGCGAGACACGGTGATACGCAGTATTTT. It is translated as CASSVARHGDTQYF. The full variable domain, in which reference TRBV9 and TRBJ2-3 provide the parts outside the CDR3, is DSGVTQTPKHLITATGQRVTLRCSPRSGDLSVYWYQQSLDQGLQFLIQYYNGEERAKGNILERFSAQQFPDLHSELNLSSLELGDSALYFCASSVARHGDTQYFGPGTRLTVL.